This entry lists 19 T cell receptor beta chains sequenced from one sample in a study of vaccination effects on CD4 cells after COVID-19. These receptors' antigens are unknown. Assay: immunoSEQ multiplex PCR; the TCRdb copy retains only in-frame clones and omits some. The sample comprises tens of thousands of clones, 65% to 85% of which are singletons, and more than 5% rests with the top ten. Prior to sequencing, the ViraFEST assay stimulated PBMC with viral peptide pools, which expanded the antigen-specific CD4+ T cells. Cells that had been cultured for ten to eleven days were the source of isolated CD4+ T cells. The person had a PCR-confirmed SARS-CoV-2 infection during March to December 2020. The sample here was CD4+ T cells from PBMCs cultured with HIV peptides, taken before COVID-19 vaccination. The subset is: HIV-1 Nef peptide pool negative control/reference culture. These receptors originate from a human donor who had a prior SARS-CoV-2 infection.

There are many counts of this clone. The CDR3 loop is CASSVGAPYEQYF. CDR3 nucleotides: TGTGCCAGCAGCGTGGGGGCCCCCTACGAGCAGTACTTC. The chain combines TRBV5-4 with TRBJ2-7, with D perhaps TRBD1 (6 bases). This CDR3 contains 13 residues. Germline V CDR1 and CDR2: SGHNT, YYREEE (reference sequence). Trimming removed 4 bases at V and 2 bases at J, with 10 bases between.

The CDR3 here is CASSLPRGEGGQCTEAFF. CDR3 in DNA: TGCGCCAGCAGTCTCCCCCGGGGGGAAGGAGGTCAATGCACTGAAGCTTTCTTT. The chain is built from TRBV23-1 and TRBJ1-1, with D perhaps TRBD1 (5 bases). TRBV23-1 qualifies as an ORF whose function is uncertain. V lost 4 bases and J 4 bases, leaving 25 bases between the germline ends. This CDR3 comprises 18 residues.

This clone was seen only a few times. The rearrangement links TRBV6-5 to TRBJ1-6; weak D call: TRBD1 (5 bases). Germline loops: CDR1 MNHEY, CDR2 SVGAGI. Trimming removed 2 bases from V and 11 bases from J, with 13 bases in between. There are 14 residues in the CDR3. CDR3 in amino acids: CASSYPRGATPLHF. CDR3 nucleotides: TGTGCCAGCAGTTACCCCCGCGGGGCCACACCCCTCCACTTT.

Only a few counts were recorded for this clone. CDR3 sequence: CASSLADRISGYTF. Written as DNA, the CDR3 is TGTGCCAGCAGCTTAGCAGACAGGATAAGCGGCTACACCTTC. The genes are TRBV7-9 and TRBJ1-2, with TRBD1 as a possible D gene (6 bases). Trimming pared 0 bases from V and 8 bases from J, leaving 13 bases between. Germline V gene lookup returns CDR1 SEHNR and CDR2 FQNEAQ (reference sequence). There are 14 residues in the CDR3.

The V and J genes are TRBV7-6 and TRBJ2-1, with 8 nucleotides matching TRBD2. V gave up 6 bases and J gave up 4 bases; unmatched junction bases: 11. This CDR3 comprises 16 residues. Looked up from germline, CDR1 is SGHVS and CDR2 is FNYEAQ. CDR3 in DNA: TGTGCCAGCAGTCTGGGGCTAGCGGGTATATACAATGAGCAGTTCTTC. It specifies CASSLGLAGIYNEQFF.

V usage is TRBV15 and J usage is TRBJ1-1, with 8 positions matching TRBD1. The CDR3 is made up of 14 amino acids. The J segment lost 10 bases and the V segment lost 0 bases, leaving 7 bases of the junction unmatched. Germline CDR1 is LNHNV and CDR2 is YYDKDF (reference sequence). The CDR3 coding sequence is TGTGCCACCAGCAGAGATCGGACAGGGAGGTTAGCTTTCTTT. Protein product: CATSRDRTGRLAFF.

CDR3: CASSRDSTYEQYF. CDR3 bases: TGTGCCAGCAGTAGGGACAGTACCTACGAGCAGTACTTC. V is TRBV6-5 and J is TRBJ2-7; 7 bases are shared with TRBD1. Losses at the gene ends were 5 bases for V and 2 bases for J; bases not matched to a gene: 3. The CDR3 runs to 13 residues. The germline V gene encodes CDR1 MNHEY and CDR2 SVGAGI.

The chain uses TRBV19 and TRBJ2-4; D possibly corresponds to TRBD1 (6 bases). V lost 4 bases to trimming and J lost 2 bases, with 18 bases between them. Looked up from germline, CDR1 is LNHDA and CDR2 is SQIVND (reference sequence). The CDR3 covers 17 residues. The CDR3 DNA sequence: TGTGCCAGTAGTACTCAAGGAACGACAGGACCCAAAAACATTCAGTACTTC. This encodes CASSTQGTTGPKNIQYF.

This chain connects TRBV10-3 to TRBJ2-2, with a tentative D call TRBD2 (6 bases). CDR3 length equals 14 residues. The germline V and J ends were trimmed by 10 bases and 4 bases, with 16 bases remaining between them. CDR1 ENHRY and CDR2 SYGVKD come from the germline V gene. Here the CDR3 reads CATLGLSGTGELFF. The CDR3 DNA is TGTGCCACTTTGGGACTGTCGGGCACCGGGGAGCTGTTTTTT.

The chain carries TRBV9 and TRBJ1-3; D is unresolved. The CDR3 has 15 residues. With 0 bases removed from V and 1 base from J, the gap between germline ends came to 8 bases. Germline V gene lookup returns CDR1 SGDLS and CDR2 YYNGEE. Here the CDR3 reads CASSVAPGSGNTIYF. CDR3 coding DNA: TGTGCCAGCAGCGTAGCTCCGGGTTCTGGAAACACCATATATTTT. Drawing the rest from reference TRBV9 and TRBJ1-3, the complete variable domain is DSGVTQTPKHLITATGQRVTLRCSPRSGDLSVYWYQQSLDQGLQFLIQYYNGEERAKGNILERFSAQQFPDLHSELNLSSLELGDSALYFCASSVAPGSGNTIYFGEGSWLTVV.

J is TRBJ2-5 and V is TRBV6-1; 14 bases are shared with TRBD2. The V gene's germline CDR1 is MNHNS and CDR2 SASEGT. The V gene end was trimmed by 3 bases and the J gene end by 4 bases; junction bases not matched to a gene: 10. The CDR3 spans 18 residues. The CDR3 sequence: CASSDPGLAGVEGETQYF. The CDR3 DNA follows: TGTGCCAGCAGTGATCCGGGACTAGCGGGAGTGGAGGGAGAGACCCAGTACTTC.

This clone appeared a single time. The CDR3 DNA follows: TGTGCCATCAGTTTGGACAGGGACACCGGGGAGCTGTTTTTT. Its protein product is CAISLDRDTGELFF. The chain combines TRBV10-3 with TRBJ2-2, with TRBD1 identical over 8 bases. The CDR3 extends over 14 amino acids. V was pared by 5 bases and J by 3 bases, with 2 bases of the junction left unmatched. Germline V gives CDR1 ENHRY, CDR2 SYGVKD.

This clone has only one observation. CDR3 sequence (DNA): TGTGCCAGCGGGGGGGCGGACGTCGACACCGGGGAGCTGTTTTTT. This sequence encodes CASGGADVDTGELFF. The genes are TRBV9 and TRBJ2-2, with a tentative D call TRBD2 (7 bases). The germline V gene has CDR1 SGDLS and CDR2 YYNGEE. This CDR3 region has 15 residues. V shed 7 bases and J shed 3 bases, with 16 bases lying between them.

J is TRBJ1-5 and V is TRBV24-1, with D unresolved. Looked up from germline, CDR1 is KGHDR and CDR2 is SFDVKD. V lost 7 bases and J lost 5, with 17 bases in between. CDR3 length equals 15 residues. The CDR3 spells CATSDGGIGHQPQHF. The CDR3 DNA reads TGTGCCACCAGCGATGGTGGAATCGGGCATCAGCCCCAGCATTTT.

CDR3 nucleotide sequence: TGTGCCAGCAGCCTCGATCTCCGACGCCAGGACATTCAGTACTTC. Protein: CASSLDLRRQDIQYF. The chain is built from TRBV9 and TRBJ2-4; D gene uncertain. The CDR3 runs to 15 residues. Germline CDR1 reads SGDLS; CDR2 reads YYNGEE. V gave up 4 bases and J gave up 8 bases, with 19 bases separating them.

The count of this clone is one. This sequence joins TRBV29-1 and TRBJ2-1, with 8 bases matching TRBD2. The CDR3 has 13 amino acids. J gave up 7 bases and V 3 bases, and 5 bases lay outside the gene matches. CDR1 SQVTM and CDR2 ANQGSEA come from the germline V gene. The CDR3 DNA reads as TGCAGCGTTGAGATCGGGAGGGGGAATGAGCAGTTCTTC. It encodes CSVEIGRGNEQFF.

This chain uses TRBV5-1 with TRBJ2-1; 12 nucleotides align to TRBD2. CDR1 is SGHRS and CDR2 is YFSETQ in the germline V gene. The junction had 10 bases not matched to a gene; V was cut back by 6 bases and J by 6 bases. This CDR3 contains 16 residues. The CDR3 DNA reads TGCGCCAGCACACCGATAGGACTAGCGGGGACCAATGAGCAGTTCTTC. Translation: CASTPIGLAGTNEQFF.

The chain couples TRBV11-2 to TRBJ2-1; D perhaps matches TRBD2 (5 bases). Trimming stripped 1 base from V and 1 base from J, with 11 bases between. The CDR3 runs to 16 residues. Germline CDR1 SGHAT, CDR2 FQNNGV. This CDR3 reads CASSLVVGSSYNEQFF. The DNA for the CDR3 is TGTGCCAGCAGCTTAGTGGTTGGGAGTTCCTACAATGAGCAGTTCTTC.

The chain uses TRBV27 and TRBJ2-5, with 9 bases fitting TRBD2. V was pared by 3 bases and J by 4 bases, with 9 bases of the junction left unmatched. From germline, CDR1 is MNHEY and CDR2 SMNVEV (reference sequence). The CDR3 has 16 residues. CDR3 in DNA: TGTGCCAGCAGTTTCCTCAGCGGGGGGCGTGGAGAGACCCAGTACTTC. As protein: CASSFLSGGRGETQYF.